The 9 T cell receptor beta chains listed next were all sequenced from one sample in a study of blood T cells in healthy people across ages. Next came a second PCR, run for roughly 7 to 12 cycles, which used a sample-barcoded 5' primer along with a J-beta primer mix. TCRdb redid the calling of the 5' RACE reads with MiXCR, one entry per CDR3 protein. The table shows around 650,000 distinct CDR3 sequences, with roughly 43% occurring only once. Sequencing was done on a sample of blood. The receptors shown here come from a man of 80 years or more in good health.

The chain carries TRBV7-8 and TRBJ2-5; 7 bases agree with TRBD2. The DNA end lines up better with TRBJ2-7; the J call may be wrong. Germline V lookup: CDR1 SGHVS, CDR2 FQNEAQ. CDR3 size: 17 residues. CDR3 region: CASSSDSLAAGVYEQYF. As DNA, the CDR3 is TGTGCCAGCAGCTCAGATTCTTTAGCGGCGGGAGTCTACGAGCAGTACTTC.

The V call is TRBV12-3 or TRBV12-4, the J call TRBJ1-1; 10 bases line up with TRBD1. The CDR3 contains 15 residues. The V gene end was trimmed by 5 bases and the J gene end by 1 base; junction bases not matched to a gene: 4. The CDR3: CASSLRQGANTEAFF. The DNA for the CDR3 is TGTGCCAGCAGTCTAAGACAGGGGGCGAACACTGAAGCTTTCTTT.

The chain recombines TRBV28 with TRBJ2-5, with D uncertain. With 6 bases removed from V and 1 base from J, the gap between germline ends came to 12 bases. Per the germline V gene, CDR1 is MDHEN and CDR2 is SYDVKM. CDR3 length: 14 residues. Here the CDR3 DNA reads TGTGCCAGCAGCCCGACGGCCCCCCAAGAGACCCAGTACTTC. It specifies CASSPTAPQETQYF.

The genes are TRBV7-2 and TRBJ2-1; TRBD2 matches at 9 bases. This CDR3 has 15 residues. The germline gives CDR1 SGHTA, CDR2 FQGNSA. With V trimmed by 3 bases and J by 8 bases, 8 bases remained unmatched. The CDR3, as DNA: TGTGCCAGCAGCTTTTGGGCTAGCGGGGCCGATGAGCAGTTCTTC. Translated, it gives CASSFWASGADEQFF.

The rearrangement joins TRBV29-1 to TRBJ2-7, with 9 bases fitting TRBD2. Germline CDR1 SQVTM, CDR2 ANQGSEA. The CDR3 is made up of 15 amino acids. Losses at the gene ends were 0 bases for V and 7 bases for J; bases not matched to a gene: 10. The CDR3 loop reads CSVEDSGGHHNEQYF. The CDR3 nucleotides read TGCAGCGTTGAAGATAGCGGGGGACACCATAATGAGCAGTACTTC.

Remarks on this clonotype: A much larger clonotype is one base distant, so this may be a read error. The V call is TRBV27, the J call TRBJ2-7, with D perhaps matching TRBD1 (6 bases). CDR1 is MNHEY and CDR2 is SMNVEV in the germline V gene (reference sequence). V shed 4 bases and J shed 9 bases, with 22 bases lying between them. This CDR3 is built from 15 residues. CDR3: CASSSGHSQGYGQYF. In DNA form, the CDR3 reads TGTGCCAGCAGTTCAGGACATTCGCAGGGGTATGGGCAGTACTTC.

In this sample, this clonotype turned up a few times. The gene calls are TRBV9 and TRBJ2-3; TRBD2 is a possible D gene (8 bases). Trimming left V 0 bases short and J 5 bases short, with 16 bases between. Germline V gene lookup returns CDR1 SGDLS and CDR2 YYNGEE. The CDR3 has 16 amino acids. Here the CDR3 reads CASSVEGAGGRDTQYF. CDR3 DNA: TGTGCCAGCAGCGTAGAGGGGGCGGGAGGTAGAGATACGCAGTATTTT. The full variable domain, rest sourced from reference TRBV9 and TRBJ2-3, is DSGVTQTPKHLITATGQRVTLRCSPRSGDLSVYWYQQSLDQGLQFLIQYYNGEERAKGNILERFSAQQFPDLHSELNLSSLELGDSALYFCASSVEGAGGRDTQYFGPGTRLTVL.

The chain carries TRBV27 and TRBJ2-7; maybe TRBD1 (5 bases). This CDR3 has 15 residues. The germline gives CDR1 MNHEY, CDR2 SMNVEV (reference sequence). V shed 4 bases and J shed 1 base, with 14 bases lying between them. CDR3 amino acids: CASSSNLDKSYEQYF. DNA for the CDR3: TGTGCCAGCAGTTCCAATTTGGACAAATCCTACGAGCAGTACTTC.

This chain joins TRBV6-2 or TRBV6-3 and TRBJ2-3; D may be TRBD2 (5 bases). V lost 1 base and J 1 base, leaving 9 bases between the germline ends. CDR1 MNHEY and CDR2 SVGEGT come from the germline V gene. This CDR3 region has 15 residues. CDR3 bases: TGTGCCAGCAGTTACTACGGACTTCGCACAGATACGCAGTATTTT. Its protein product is CASSYYGLRTDTQYF.